Below, 18 T cell receptor beta chains from the same sample are listed, as sequenced in a study of shared clonotypes between healthy human individuals. As defined, naive CD8 cells were CD45RO-negative and positively selected for CCR7, with terminally differentiated effector memory CD45RA+ cells excluded. Here immunoSEQ multiplex PCR was the method, and the copy in TCRdb shows in-frame clones only, minus some. The profile shows 1.5 million to 2.5 million clones, about 95% of them singletons. Material for sequencing was naive CD8+ T cells sorted from blood. These receptors all stem from a man between 18 and 29 years old in good health.

In this sample, this clone turned up once. The chain is built from TRBV6-5 and TRBJ1-4; D is undetermined. V shed 6 bases and J shed 5 bases, with 7 bases lying between them. The CDR3 consists of 12 residues. CDR1 and CDR2 (germline): MNHEY, SVGAGI. In DNA, the CDR3 is TGTGCCAGCAGCCCCGGCAATGAAAAACTGTTTTTT. This gives the protein CASSPGNEKLFF.

The rearrangement joins TRBV7-2 to TRBJ2-2, with TRBD2 as a possible D gene (6 bases). This CDR3 is built from 12 residues. CDR1 and CDR2 (germline): SGHTA, FQGNSA. V lost 4 bases and J 11 bases, leaving 11 bases between the germline ends. The CDR3 spells CASSWGLIELFF. DNA of the CDR3: TGTGCCAGCAGCTGGGGACTTATCGAGCTGTTTTTT.

This chain connects TRBV6-5 to TRBJ2-1; a weak D match, TRBD2 (7 bases). CDR3 length equals 15 residues. With 2 bases removed from V and 3 bases from J, the gap between germline ends came to 11 bases. Germline V gene lookup returns CDR1 MNHEY and CDR2 SVGAGI. In nucleotides, the CDR3 is TGTGCCAGCAGTTACGGGGGGGCTGGCTACAATGAGCAGTTCTTC. Translated: CASSYGGAGYNEQFF.

This chain connects TRBV6-6 to TRBJ2-3, with TRBD2 matching 9 bases. The CDR3 covers 14 residues. The junction had 2 bases not matched to a gene; V was cut back by 4 bases and J by 3 bases. Germline V lookup: CDR1 MNHNY, CDR2 SVGAGI (reference sequence). DNA of the CDR3: TGTGCCAGCAGTTCTCTAGCGGGGACAGATACGCAGTATTTT. Its translation: CASSSLAGTDTQYF.

The chain combines TRBV7-9 with TRBJ2-7, with D perhaps assigned TRBD1 or TRBD2 (5 bases each). The CDR3 is 11 amino acids. Germline CDR1 and CDR2: SEHNR and FQNEAQ (reference sequence). V dropped 3 bases and J dropped 12 bases, with 12 bases sitting between them. The CDR3 nucleotides read TGTGCCAGCAGCTTGGGGGAATCTAGGTACTTC. Translation: CASSLGESRYF.

The chain uses TRBV7-2 and TRBJ1-6, with 7 positions matching TRBD1. The CDR3 consists of 17 residues. V shed 3 bases, J shed 6 bases, and the junction held 11 bases outside the gene matches. Germline loops: CDR1 SGHTA, CDR2 FQGNSA. This CDR3 is CASSFPLRGLVNSPLHF. Here the CDR3 DNA reads TGTGCCAGCAGCTTTCCACTCAGGGGGTTGGTTAATTCACCCCTCCACTTT.

This clone was picked up a small number of times. The chain links TRBV10-2 to TRBJ1-1; D uncertain. Germline V gene data show CDR1 as WSHSY and CDR2 as SAAADI. This CDR3 is 12 amino acids long. The V gene lost 6 bases and the J gene lost 4 bases, with 9 bases spanning the gap. This CDR3 reads CASSDKGTEAFF. CDR3 coding DNA: TGCGCCAGCAGCGATAAAGGCACTGAAGCTTTCTTT.

The rearrangement uses TRBV5-1 and TRBJ2-7; 7 nucleotides match TRBD2. The germline gives CDR1 SGHRS, CDR2 YFSETQ. The CDR3 is 16 amino acids. Germline trimming cut 4 bases from V and 2 bases from J; bases unmatched to any gene: 12. The CDR3 coding sequence is TGCGCCAGCAGCCGGAGTGCGAGCGGGATAGCCTACGAGCAGTACTTC. This translates into CASSRSASGIAYEQYF.

The chain has TRBV7-9 and TRBJ1-1; weak D call: TRBD1 (6 bases). The germline gives CDR1 SEHNR, CDR2 FQNEAQ (reference sequence). With 4 bases removed from V and 8 bases from J, the gap between germline ends came to 17 bases. CDR3 length: 14 residues. CDR3: CASSWSGGRVEAFF. CDR3 nucleotide sequence: TGTGCCAGCAGCTGGAGCGGGGGCAGAGTGGAAGCTTTCTTT.

This clone has only one observation. The chain couples TRBV30 to TRBJ2-7; D remains unclear. Germline V gene lookup returns CDR1 GTSNPN and CDR2 SVGIG (reference sequence). The CDR3 runs 13 residues. V dropped 2 bases and J dropped 1 base, with 9 bases sitting between them. The chain's CDR3 is CAWSLSLSYEQYF. The CDR3 DNA reads TGTGCCTGGAGTCTCAGCTTATCCTACGAGCAGTACTTC.

CDR3 nucleotides: TGTGCCAGCAGCTTAGCCCAGGATCAGTACTTC. Encoded protein: CASSLAQDQYF. The rearrangement links TRBV7-9 to TRBJ2-4; D uncertain. With 0 bases removed from V and 12 bases from J, the gap between germline ends came to 6 bases. Germline loops: CDR1 SEHNR, CDR2 FQNEAQ (reference sequence). CDR3 size: 11 residues. The full variable domain, completed using reference TRBV7-9 and TRBJ2-4, is DTGVSQNPRHKITKRGQNVTFRCDPISEHNRLYWYRQTLGQGPEFLTYFQNEAQLEKSRLLSDRFSAERPKGSFSTLEIQRTEQGDSAMYLCASSLAQDQYFGAGTRLSVL.

This clone was counted a few times. V gene TRBV10-3 combines with J gene TRBJ1-2, with D possibly being TRBD1 (5 bases). The CDR3 spans 14 residues. With 4 bases removed from V and 4 bases from J, the gap between germline ends came to 13 bases. The germline gives CDR1 ENHRY, CDR2 SYGVKD. The DNA for the CDR3 is TGTGCCATCAGTGGGGCAGGGAGCCCCTATGGCTACACCTTC. Amino acid sequence: CAISGAGSPYGYTF.

J is TRBJ1-5 and V is TRBV10-2, with D possibly matching TRBD1 (5 bases). Per germline, CDR1 WSHSY and CDR2 SAAADI. The CDR3 has 10 residues. Trimming shortened V by 8 bases and J by 6 bases, and 5 bases separated the two germline ends. CDR3 region: CASGAQPQHF. CDR3 sequence (DNA): TGCGCCAGCGGGGCTCAGCCCCAGCATTTT.

The CDR3, as DNA: TGTGCCAGCAGCCCCATCCGGGACACGTCTGGAAACACCATATATTTT. It encodes CASSPIRDTSGNTIYF. The chain recombines TRBV13 with TRBJ1-3; maybe TRBD1 (6 bases). V lost 5 bases, J lost 1 base, and 15 bases lay in between. The CDR3 is 16 amino acids. Germline CDR1 reads PRHDT; CDR2 reads FYEKMQ (reference sequence).

V and J are TRBV29-1 and TRBJ2-7; D possibly uses TRBD1 or TRBD2 (5 bases each). The germline V gene has CDR1 SQVTM and CDR2 ANQGSEA. Trimming stripped 3 bases from V and 6 bases from J, with 12 bases between. The CDR3 has 12 residues. The CDR3: CSVDRGAGEQYF. CDR3 bases: TGCAGCGTTGATCGAGGGGCAGGCGAGCAGTACTTC.

This chain links TRBV5-6 with TRBJ1-6; 10 nucleotides align to TRBD1. The V and J ends lost 4 bases and 14 bases, in that order; junction bases with no gene match: 15. In germline, CDR1 is SGHDT, CDR2 YYEEEE. The CDR3 extends over 16 amino acids. The CDR3 here is CASSRTTGGVSQTLHF. The CDR3 DNA reads TGTGCCAGCAGCCGAACGACAGGGGGCGTAAGTCAGACCCTCCACTTT.

The chain carries TRBV10-3 and TRBJ2-7; a possible D gene is TRBD1 (6 bases). Germline CDR1 and CDR2: ENHRY and SYGVKD. Trimming stripped 2 bases from V and 9 bases from J, with 14 bases between. CDR3 size: 13 residues. Here the CDR3 reads CAISEAQGMGQYF. The CDR3 bases are TGTGCCATCAGTGAGGCCCAGGGGATGGGGCAGTACTTC.

The chain recombines TRBV29-1 with TRBJ1-2; 7 bases match TRBD1. The V gene's germline CDR1 is SQVTM and CDR2 ANQGSEA. V trimming: 4 bases; J trimming: 8 bases; junction bases outside the gene matches: 13. The CDR3 length is 14 residues. Here the CDR3 reads CSVAQSGTARGYTF. The CDR3, as DNA: TGCAGCGTTGCTCAATCTGGGACAGCGAGGGGCTACACCTTC.